This T cell receptor beta chain was identified during a study of PD-1 blockade in classical Hodgkin lymphoma. A word on this clone: The antigen remains unidentified.

Study-wide results and limits: A significant rise in TCR diversity was seen by C4D1 for CD4+ cells but not for CD8+ cells. Reported findings placed baseline TCR diversity lower in newly diagnosed patients (compared with healthy donors).

The repertoire was sequenced with immunoSEQ multiplex PCR; TCRdb's copy has only in-frame clones and lacks some. The sample lists about 64,000 clones, around 90% occurring once. This sample's time point: cycle 4 day 1 (C4D1), after 5 to 7 weeks of nivolumab. With no exception, relapse followed autologous stem cell transplantation in all patients, and brentuximab vedotin exposure varied. Classification of best responses gave complete response, partial response or progressive disease. The CDR3 runs 15 residues. Looked up from germline, CDR1 is LNHDA and CDR2 is SQIVND (reference sequence). The ends were cut back, 2 bases at V and 2 bases at J, with 10 bases in the middle.

This specimen was peripheral blood mononuclear cells (PBMCs), taken before the fourth cycle of nivolumab. The sequence came from a human donor with classical Hodgkin lymphoma. J is TRBJ1-5 and V is TRBV19; D is possibly TRBD1 (5 bases). The CDR3 bases are TGTGCCAGTAGTATACGGGGGAGTGGCAATCAGCCCCAGCATTTT. It encodes CASSIRGSGNQPQHF. Drawing the rest from reference TRBV19 and TRBJ1-5, the complete variable domain is DGGITQSPKYLFRKEGQNVTLSCEQNLNHDAMYWYRQDPGQGLRLIYYSQIVNDFQKGDIAEGYSVSREKKESFPLTVTSAQKNPTAFYLCASSIRGSGNQPQHFGDGTRLSIL.